The present entry profiles one T cell receptor (beta chain) with its context. The sample originates from a study of cytomegalovirus exposure and HLA in healthy donors. Those who donated were healthy bone marrow donors. The primer mix had 60 Vbeta and 13 Jbeta primers. As originally analysed: In a later analysis, around 87 million unique TCR beta chains included roughly 11 million shared by two or more donors. Using immunoSEQ multiplex PCR, the repertoire was profiled, and TCRdb retains in-frame clones only, with some absent. That table furnishes V, J and clone size, whereas the DNA furnished D and trimming. This sample has about 150,000 clones, with almost 80% found just once. The CDR3 is made up of 15 amino acids. CDR1 and CDR2 (germline): SEHNR, FQNEAQ (reference sequence). V was pared by 2 bases and J by 2 bases, with 12 bases between.

Specimen: PBMCs. The chain recombines TRBV7-9 with TRBJ2-5, with a possible D match to TRBD1 (5 bases). The clonotype was recovered from a woman in her twenties or thirties in good health and CMV-seronegative. The CDR3 DNA follows: TGTGCCAGCAGCTTACCTTTCCAGGGACAAGAGACCCAGTACTTC. This gives the protein CASSLPFQGQETQYF.